This T cell receptor (beta chain) was documented in a study of T-cell memory formation after mild COVID-19. Across the whole study: Across donors, TCR clusters were largely donor specific.

Comments on this clonotype: The antigen is unknown.

In germline, CDR1 is DFQATT, CDR2 SNEGSKA (reference sequence). The CDR3 loop spans 14 amino acids. Trimming removed 0 bases from V and 7 bases from J, with 12 bases in between. TCRdb reprocessed the 5' RACE reads with MiXCR, giving one entry per CDR3 protein. Of approximately 340,000 distinct CDR3 sequences listed, less than 20% were seen once; the top ten hold about 22%. Study outcomes and limitations: Certain responding clones were present in pre-infection memory, suggesting participation of cross-reactive memory. Clones that contracted from day 15 to 85 had balanced CD4/CD8; later expanders were CD4+ biased.

The chain combines TRBV20-1 with TRBJ2-2; D unclear. The origin of this receptor is a man younger than 35 who had mild COVID-19 (a few samples of this study predate the infection). Cell type and time point are not known. Source material: PBMCs or a T cell subset sorted from them (not recorded which). The CDR3 DNA reads TGCAGTGCTAGAGACCCCGCGTTGGGCGGGGAGCTGTTTTTT. Its translation is CSARDPALGGELFF.